The 17 T cell receptor beta chains below were found in one sample sequenced in a study of cytomegalovirus exposure and HLA in healthy donors. PCR employed 60 Vbeta and 13 Jbeta primers. Method: immunoSEQ multiplex PCR; TCRdb's copy keeps in-frame clones and lacks some. This sample has about 140,000 clones, with over 65% found just once. Material: PBMCs. These TCRs come from a female donor in good health and CMV-seronegative.

V and J are TRBV2 and TRBJ2-7, with 10 bases lining up with TRBD2. The trim removed 8 bases at V and 6 bases at J, leaving 10 bases unmatched. This CDR3 contains 14 residues. Germline CDR1 SNHLY, CDR2 FYNNEI. The CDR3 DNA reads TGTGCCAGCCTCACAGCGGGAGGGCCGGGCGAGCAGTACTTC. It encodes CASLTAGGPGEQYF.

J is TRBJ2-7 and V is TRBV27; 11 bases fit TRBD1. The V gene's germline CDR1 is MNHEY and CDR2 SMNVEV (reference sequence). After removal of 4 bases from V and 3 bases from J, the junction contained 5 bases not matched to a gene. This CDR3 is 15 amino acids long. CDR3 in DNA: TGTGCCAGCAGTTACACCGGGACAGGGGGCTACGAGCAGTACTTC. Its protein product is CASSYTGTGGYEQYF.

The chain couples TRBV5-1 to TRBJ2-5; 10 bases map to TRBD1. The J call may be in error: the DNA end matches TRBJ2-7 better. The CDR3 is 14 amino acids. Germline lookup yields CDR1 SGHRS and CDR2 YFSETQ. For the CDR3, the DNA is TGCGCCAGCAGTCGGACAGGGGGAGACTACGAGCAGTACTTC. This sequence encodes CASSRTGGDYEQYF.

The chain links TRBV2 to TRBJ2-1; TRBD2 matches 10 bases. From germline, CDR1 is SNHLY and CDR2 FYNNEI. Trimming took 2 bases from V and 10 from J; bases not matched to a gene: 8. The CDR3 covers 15 residues. CDR3 protein: CASSERVAGGPEQFF. The CDR3 DNA is TGTGCCAGCAGTGAAAGGGTAGCGGGGGGCCCCGAGCAGTTCTTC.

V usage is TRBV9 and J usage is TRBJ2-3; tentative D call: TRBD2 (5 bases). The V and J ends lost 4 bases and 6 bases respectively, with 18 bases between them. Germline V CDR1 and CDR2: SGDLS, YYNGEE. The CDR3 consists of 15 residues. CDR3 coding DNA: TGTGCCAGCAGCCCAGGACTCCGCGGGTGGGATACGCAGTATTTT. Protein product: CASSPGLRGWDTQYF.

The chain carries TRBV19 and TRBJ1-5, with unresolved D. The CDR3 is 12 amino acids. Trimming stripped 4 bases from V and 4 bases from J, with 5 bases between. Germline V gene sequence: CDR1 LNHDA, CDR2 SQIVND (reference sequence). The CDR3 spells CASSKENQPQHF. The CDR3 nucleotides are TGTGCCAGTAGTAAGGAGAATCAGCCCCAGCATTTT.

There are a few counts of this clone. This rearrangement joins TRBV6-5 to TRBJ1-1; D is ambiguous. Per the germline V gene, CDR1 is MNHEY and CDR2 is SVGAGI. There are 14 residues in the CDR3. V dropped 5 bases and J dropped 0 bases, with 10 bases sitting between them. CDR3 region: CASSARLLNTEAFF. For the CDR3, the DNA is TGTGCCAGCAGTGCGAGACTTTTGAACACTGAAGCTTTCTTT.

This sequence joins TRBV29-1 and TRBJ2-2; 9 bases fit TRBD1. The CDR3 is 14 residues long. V lost 7 bases and J lost 3; bases outside the gene matches: 6. Germline lookup yields CDR1 SQVTM and CDR2 ANQGSEA. CDR3 amino acids: CSAPGQGDTGELFF. DNA of the CDR3: TGCAGCGCTCCGGGACAGGGCGACACCGGGGAGCTGTTTTTT.

This clone has only a few counts. The rearrangement joins TRBV7-6 to TRBJ2-7; TRBD1 matches at 8 bases. From germline, CDR1 is SGHVS and CDR2 FNYEAQ. This CDR3 is 15 amino acids long. J lost 3 bases, V lost 5 bases, and 9 bases had no gene match. CDR3 residues: CASSTTDGQGYEQYF. The CDR3 bases are TGTGCCAGCAGCACAACGGACGGACAGGGCTACGAGCAGTACTTC.

The genes are TRBV9 and TRBJ2-5; D perhaps matches TRBD2 (6 bases). V was cut by 4 bases and J by 2 bases, with 15 bases left in between. Per the germline V gene, CDR1 is SGDLS and CDR2 is YYNGEE. This CDR3 contains 15 residues. CDR3 coding DNA: TGTGCCAGCAGCACTTCGGGAGTATCACAAGAGACCCAGTACTTC. Translation gives CASSTSGVSQETQYF. The entire variable domain, with the rest obtained from reference TRBV9 and TRBJ2-5, is as follows: DSGVTQTPKHLITATGQRVTLRCSPRSGDLSVYWYQQSLDQGLQFLIQYYNGEERAKGNILERFSAQQFPDLHSELNLSSLELGDSALYFCASSTSGVSQETQYFGPGTRLLVL.

This chain joins TRBV6-1 and TRBJ2-5; D call uncertain. Germline V CDR1 and CDR2: MNHNS, SASEGT. CDR3 length: 15 residues. Trimming took 4 bases from V and 3 from J, leaving 15 bases between them. CDR3 coding DNA: TGTGCCAGCAGTGTCAGAGGAGTTCTGAAAGAGACCCAGTACTTC. It codes for CASSVRGVLKETQYF.

The gene calls are TRBV28 and TRBJ1-2, with 9 bases that match TRBD1. The V gene end was trimmed by 11 bases and the J gene end by 4 bases; junction bases not matched to a gene: 14. The CDR3 is made up of 15 amino acids. Germline CDR1 reads MDHEN; CDR2 reads SYDVKM. CDR3 sequence reads: CAAWTGVGAGYGYTF. CDR3 DNA sequence: TGTGCCGCCTGGACAGGGGTCGGGGCGGGCTATGGCTACACCTTC.

This clone was detected a few times. One end of the junction does not line up with germline, which may come from a read error. The chain uses TRBV5-1 and TRBJ2-1; the match to TRBD1 covers 9 bases. The CDR3 is made up of 14 amino acids. Germline assignment: CDR1 SGHRS and CDR2 YFSETQ. The CDR3 region has the DNA TGTGCCAGCAGCCATGCCGGGACAGGGAATGAGCAGTTCTTC. Protein product: CASSHAGTGNEQFF.

This clone was seen just once. J is TRBJ1-2 and V is TRBV9; possibly TRBD1 for D (6 bases). V was shortened by 0 bases and J by 8 bases, with 17 bases between the two germline ends. Germline assignment: CDR1 SGDLS and CDR2 YYNGEE. This CDR3 comprises 15 residues. Here the CDR3 DNA reads TGTGCCAGCAGCGTAGGGGCCAAGAGGGGGAGAGGCTACACCTTC. Its translation is CASSVGAKRGRGYTF.

The chain carries TRBV25-1 and TRBJ2-1; D may be TRBD2 (5 bases). The CDR3 covers 13 residues. The germline CDR1 and CDR2 sequences are MGHDK and SYGVNS. V lost 0 bases to trimming and J lost 8 bases, with 8 bases between them. This CDR3 reads CASSEYGVDEQFF. In DNA form, the CDR3 reads TGTGCCAGCAGTGAATACGGGGTGGATGAGCAGTTCTTC.

This clone was detected once. V and J are TRBV28 and TRBJ2-7, with 8 bases identical to TRBD1. The trim removed 3 bases at V and 4 bases at J, leaving 5 bases unmatched. Germline assignment: CDR1 MDHEN and CDR2 SYDVKM. This CDR3 has 14 amino acids. CDR3 in DNA: TGTGCCAGCAGTTTGGGGACAGGCAAATACGAGCAGTACTTC. Protein: CASSLGTGKYEQYF.

This clone was found a few times. The identical CDR3 is also encoded by other nucleotide sequences in the sample. The rearrangement links TRBV7-2 to TRBJ2-1, with 10 bases that match TRBD2. V dropped 5 bases and J dropped 5; count of bases not matched to a gene: 6. Germline V lookup: CDR1 SGHTA, CDR2 FQGNSA. The CDR3 covers 15 residues. The CDR3: CASSLTSGVHNEQFF. CDR3 sequence (DNA): TGTGCCAGCAGCCTCACTAGCGGGGTACACAATGAGCAGTTCTTC.